One T cell receptor (beta chain) is described in this entry. Original methodology: Estimated nucleated cell counts came from reference gene primer amplification. TCRdb keeps only in-frame clones here, not all; method: immunoSEQ multiplex PCR. D and trimming were read from the DNA, whereas the V and J calls and clone size are those reported in that table. The sample has about 200,000 clones, about 85% seen once. These data originate in a study of blood T cell repertoires in COVID-19. Study-level information: Sites across the United States, Italy and Spain contributed samples from acute and convalescent COVID-19. Nucleic acid was either cDNA or gDNA, and it came from T cells, B-cell-depleted T cells, or PBMCs.

Seattle enrolled patients during active infection and tracked them longitudinally. Losses at the gene ends were 2 bases for V and 8 bases for J; bases not matched to a gene: 5. The CDR3 has 16 residues. Germline assignment: CDR1 SGDLS and CDR2 YYNGEE. The material sequenced was peripheral blood. This receptor was obtained from a woman in her thirties or forties with COVID-19, enrolled during active disease. This chain links TRBV9 with TRBJ2-2; TRBD2 agrees at 14 bases. The CDR3 here is CASSVGLAGGTGELFF. For the CDR3, the DNA is TGTGCCAGCAGCGTCGGACTAGCGGGGGGAACGGGGGAGCTGTTTTTT.